This T cell receptor (beta chain) was documented in a study of blood T cell repertoires in COVID-19. Looking at the study overall: From the United States, Italy and Spain came samples of acute and convalescent COVID-19. Sample material is recorded as cDNA or gDNA derived from T cells, B-cell-depleted T cells, or PBMCs.

Cohort allocation depended upon clinical history that participants reported. This CDR3 has 17 amino acids. Germline lookup yields CDR1 LGHDT and CDR2 YNNKEL (reference sequence). V lost 5 bases, J lost 6 bases, and 23 bases lay in between. Method: immunoSEQ multiplex PCR; TCRdb's copy keeps in-frame clones and lacks some. The table has 450,000 to 500,000 clones, approximately 90% seen once. The origin of this receptor is a young woman who had recovered from COVID-19. Material for sequencing was PBMCs or T cells enriched from blood (not recorded which). The chain recombines TRBV3-1 (or the pseudogene TRBV3-2) with TRBJ2-1; D remains ambiguous. In DNA, the CDR3 is TGTGCCAGCAGCTCGGCCGTCGGTGAGGAAAAGGTCAATGAGCAGTTCTTC. This translates into CASSSAVGEEKVNEQFF.